The rows below give T cell receptor beta chains drawn from one sample of a study of blood T cells in healthy people across ages. Each CDR3 protein is one row after TCRdb ran MiXCR on the 5' RACE reads. Of about 1.5 million distinct CDR3 sequences listed, about 43% were seen once; the top ten hold 7.9%. The sample was blood. The receptor source for this set is a woman in her late teens or twenties in good health. Both conserved end residues are part of each CDR3. A D gene is named only where the DNA matches it firmly. The listing skips clone size in some rows; elsewhere it reads once, few, many or a size class.

TRBV6-1,.,.,TRBJ2-3,CASNLGSTDTQYF,TGTGCCAGCAACCTCGGTAGCACAGATACGCAGTATTTT
TRBV4-2,.,.,TRBJ2-1,CASSQVQDNEQFF,TGTGCCAGCAGCCAAGTTCAAGACAATGAGCAGTTCTTC
TRBV12-5,TRBD2,.,TRBJ2-7,CASASLAGTEQYF,TGTGCTAGTGCTAGCCTAGCGGGTACCGAGCAGTACTTC
TRBV10-3,TRBD1,.,TRBJ1-2,CAISGQGDYCGYTF,TGTGCCATCTCCGGACAGGGGGATTACTGTGGCTACACCTTC
TRBV6-5,.,few,TRBJ2-1,CASSSSVAEQFF,.
TRBV20-1,TRBD1,.,TRBJ1-1,CSARGGQGIAEAFF,TGCAGTGCTAGAGGAGGACAGGGAATCGCTGAAGCTTTCTTT
TRBV6-6,TRBD2,.,TRBJ2-7,CASGEGSGYEQYF,TGTGCCAGCGGGGAGGGGAGTGGCTACGAGCAGTACTTC
TRBV20-1,TRBD2,few,TRBJ2-3,CSARVAGGTDTQYF,TGCAGTGCTAGAGTGGCGGGGGGGACAGATACGCAGTATTTT
TRBV20-1,.,.,TRBJ2-6,CSAGRLFSGANVLTF,TGCAGTGCGGGGAGACTATTTTCTGGGGCCAACGTCCTGACTTTC
TRBV6-2/TRBV6-3,.,.,TRBJ2-5,CAGRSEASQETQYF,TGTGCCGGCAGAAGTGAGGCTAGCCAAGAGACCCAGTACTTC
TRBV24-1,.,.,TRBJ1-6,CATGDVPDSPLHF,TGTGCCACCGGTGATGTGCCGGATTCACCCCTCCACTTT
TRBV7-2,.,once,TRBJ2-3,CASSFAPGDTQYF,TGTGCCAGCAGCTTCGCCCCTGGAGATACGCAGTATTTT
TRBV6-1,TRBD1,.,TRBJ2-5,CASSDGTGVGETQYF,TGTGCCAGCAGTGACGGGACAGGGGTCGGGGAGACCCAGTACTTC
TRBV5-1,TRBD2,few,TRBJ2-1,CASSFGGRLNEQFF,TGCGCCAGCAGCTTTGGCGGGAGGCTGAATGAGCAGTTCTTC
TRBV27,.,.,TRBJ2-3,CASSPNIGVRGADTQYF,TGTGCCAGCAGTCCAAATATCGGAGTCAGGGGCGCAGATACGCAGTATTTT
TRBV27,.,.,TRBJ1-1,CASSFVGLLDTEAFF,TGTGCCAGCAGTTTCGTGGGACTGCTCGACACTGAAGCTTTCTTT
TRBV6-6,.,.,TRBJ2-6,CATRTGANVLTF,TGTGCCACCAGGACAGGGGCCAACGTCCTGACTTTC